Presented here are 17 T cell receptor beta chains from one specimen sequenced in a study of blood T cell repertoires in COVID-19. Data came from immunoSEQ multiplex PCR; TCRdb stores just in-frame clones and leaves some out. The data show 200,000 to 250,000 clones, roughly 86% seen once. Sequencing was done on a sample of peripheral blood. These receptors all stem from a woman aged 45-59 years with COVID-19, enrolled during active disease.

The rearrangement links TRBV7-9 to TRBJ1-2; the D is unclear. The CDR3 covers 16 residues. Germline CDR1 SEHNR, CDR2 FQNEAQ (reference sequence). V was clipped by 0 bases and J by 0 bases, with 11 bases between them. The CDR3 nucleotides read TGTGCCAGCAGCTTAGCGGAGCGCGGGACTAACTATGGCTACACCTTC. Its translation: CASSLAERGTNYGYTF.

V and J are TRBV28 and TRBJ1-4; D is perhaps TRBD1 (5 bases). The CDR3 loop spans 15 amino acids. CDR1 is MDHEN and CDR2 is SYDVKM in the germline V gene. Trimming cost V 4 bases and J 6 bases, with 15 bases left between them. The CDR3 coding sequence is TGTGCCAGCAGTTCTCAGGGAGGGGAATATGAAAAACTGTTTTTT. Translated, it gives CASSSQGGEYEKLFF. Filled out from reference TRBV28 and TRBJ1-4, the complete variable domain reads DVKVTQSSRYLVKRTGEKVFLECVQDMDHENMFWYRQDPGLGLRLIYFSYDVKMKEKGDIPEGYSVSREKKERFSLILESASTNQTSMYLCASSSQGGEYEKLFFGSGTQLSVL.

The V call is TRBV6-5, the J call TRBJ2-3; the D gene is possibly TRBD1 (5 bases). Trimming cost V 8 bases and J 3 bases, with 15 bases left between them. There are 14 residues in the CDR3. Germline V lookup: CDR1 MNHEY, CDR2 SVGAGI. The CDR3 sequence is CASQGGRRTDTQYF. The CDR3 DNA sequence: TGTGCCAGCCAGGGTGGCAGAAGGACAGATACGCAGTATTTT.

This chain links TRBV28 with TRBJ1-2; 7 bases are shared with TRBD1. V lost 6 bases to trimming and J lost 2 bases; unmatched junction nucleotides: 6. Germline V lookup: CDR1 MDHEN, CDR2 SYDVKM. CDR3 length equals 14 residues. The DNA of the CDR3 is TGTGCCAGCAGGCCGGGACAGAGCAACTATGGCTACACCTTC. Translating gives CASRPGQSNYGYTF.

This sequence joins TRBV5-1 and TRBJ1-6, with TRBD1 identical over 8 bases. V lost 0 bases and J lost 10; bases outside the gene matches: 6. The CDR3 extends over 15 amino acids. Per germline, CDR1 SGHRS and CDR2 YFSETQ. CDR3: CASSLERQGISPLHF. The CDR3 coding sequence is TGCGCCAGCAGCTTGGAGCGACAGGGGATCTCACCCCTCCACTTT.

The chain recombines TRBV4-1 with TRBJ1-1, with a tentative D call TRBD1 (6 bases). There are 15 residues in the CDR3. The V gene's germline CDR1 is MGHRA and CDR2 YSYEKL. The germline V and J ends were trimmed by 1 base and 5 bases, with 14 bases remaining between them. The CDR3 here is CASSQANEGGTEAFF. The CDR3 nucleotides read TGCGCCAGCAGCCAAGCTAATGAGGGGGGGACTGAAGCTTTCTTT.

This chain uses TRBV19 with TRBJ2-1, with TRBD2 identical over 8 bases. This CDR3 has 16 amino acids. CDR1 is LNHDA and CDR2 is SQIVND in the germline V gene (reference sequence). With 5 bases clipped from V and 6 bases from J, the junction kept 12 bases outside the gene matches. CDR3 sequence: CASSLLAGGTFNEQFF. The CDR3 bases are TGTGCCAGTAGTCTCTTGGCGGGGGGAACTTTCAATGAGCAGTTCTTC. The whole variable domain, remainder taken from reference TRBV19 and TRBJ2-1, is DGGITQSPKYLFRKEGQNVTLSCEQNLNHDAMYWYRQDPGQGLRLIYYSQIVNDFQKGDIAEGYSVSREKKESFPLTVTSAQKNPTAFYLCASSLLAGGTFNEQFFGPGTRLTVL.

This clone occurred once. The J gene is TRBJ2-3, the V gene TRBV19; 7 bases agree with TRBD2. This CDR3 region has 16 residues. The V segment lost 5 bases and the J segment 2 bases; nucleotides outside the gene matches: 10. Germline CDR1 reads LNHDA; CDR2 reads SQIVND (reference sequence). The CDR3 loop is CASSPRGAGPTDTQYF. The CDR3 DNA sequence: TGTGCCAGTAGTCCGCGGGGAGCGGGGCCCACAGATACGCAGTATTTT.

This chain uses TRBV28 with TRBJ2-7; tentatively, D is TRBD1 (6 bases). CDR3 length equals 14 residues. Germline CDR1 is MDHEN and CDR2 is SYDVKM. V lost 3 bases to trimming and J lost 5 bases, with 14 bases between them. This CDR3 is CASSLAGDRNEQYF. As DNA, the CDR3 is TGTGCCAGCAGTTTGGCAGGGGATCGCAACGAGCAGTACTTC.

The CDR3 loop reads CASSSRWVEEQYV. CDR3 coding DNA: TGTGCCAGCAGCTCGCGTTGGGTGGAGGAGCAGTACGTC. The gene calls are TRBV11-1 and TRBJ2-7; D is uncertain. In germline, CDR1 is SGHAT, CDR2 FQDESV (reference sequence). Deletions cut 4 bases from V and 7 bases from J, with 14 bases between. This CDR3 comprises 13 residues.

The V call is TRBV6-6, the J call TRBJ1-2, with 8 bases identical to TRBD1. From germline, CDR1 is MNHNY and CDR2 SVGAGI (reference sequence). This CDR3 region has 15 residues. V was pared by 5 bases and J by 5 bases, with 10 bases of the junction left unmatched. The CDR3 reads CASSPRTGTSYGYTF. Written as DNA, the CDR3 is TGTGCCAGCAGTCCTCGGACAGGGACCTCATATGGCTACACCTTC.

J is TRBJ1-5 and V is TRBV24-1, with 8 bases fitting TRBD1. The CDR3 consists of 15 residues. Trimming at V came to 4 bases and at J to 4 bases, leaving 5 bases not matched to a gene. Germline-derived CDR1 and CDR2 are KGHDR and SFDVKD. The CDR3 region has the DNA TGTGCCACCAGTGACTCCGGACAGGGAAATCAGCCCCAGCATTTT. Amino acid sequence: CATSDSGQGNQPQHF.

The V call is TRBV3-1 (or the pseudogene TRBV3-2), the J call TRBJ1-5; D gene unclear. The CDR3 is 14 amino acids. V lost 1 base and J 7 bases, leaving 11 bases between the germline ends. The germline V gene encodes CDR1 LGHDT and CDR2 YNNKEL (reference sequence). In DNA, the CDR3 is TGTGCCAGCAGCCAAGGGCTCACAGAGCAGCCCCAGCATTTT. Translated: CASSQGLTEQPQHF.

The gene calls are TRBV3-1 (or the pseudogene TRBV3-2) and TRBJ1-1; D unresolved. Trimming removed 4 bases from V and 1 base from J, with 13 bases in between. The germline CDR1 and CDR2 sequences are LGHDT and YNNKEL (reference sequence). The length of the CDR3 is 15 residues. The CDR3 loop reads CASSPWEGENTEAFF. CDR3 nucleotide sequence: TGTGCCAGCAGCCCCTGGGAGGGCGAGAACACTGAAGCTTTCTTT.

The chain uses TRBV28 and TRBJ1-2; D is unclear. The V gene's germline CDR1 is MDHEN and CDR2 SYDVKM. Trimming shortened V by 3 bases and J by 3 bases, and 11 bases separated the two germline ends. The CDR3 covers 14 residues. Here the CDR3 reads CASSLRQIYYGYTF. In DNA, the CDR3 is TGTGCCAGCAGTTTGAGACAAATTTACTATGGCTACACCTTC.

This clone occurred once. The chain links TRBV11-2 to TRBJ2-3; 9 nucleotides agree with TRBD2. Per the germline V gene, CDR1 is SGHAT and CDR2 is FQNNGV. The CDR3 consists of 15 residues. Trimming took 3 bases from V and 8 from J; bases not matched to a gene: 9. The DNA of the CDR3 is TGTGCCAGCAGCTTCCAGCGGGGGGCCTCGGGTACGCAGTATTTT. It encodes CASSFQRGASGTQYF.

The CDR3 spells CASSGQPRNTIYF. In DNA form, the CDR3 reads TGTGCCAGCAGCGGACAGCCGAGGAACACCATATATTTT. The V and J genes are TRBV11-3 and TRBJ1-3; a possible D gene is TRBD1 (6 bases). The V end was cut by 5 bases, the J end by 7 bases, with 12 bases between. Germline CDR1 SGHNT, CDR2 YENEEA. The CDR3 has 13 residues.